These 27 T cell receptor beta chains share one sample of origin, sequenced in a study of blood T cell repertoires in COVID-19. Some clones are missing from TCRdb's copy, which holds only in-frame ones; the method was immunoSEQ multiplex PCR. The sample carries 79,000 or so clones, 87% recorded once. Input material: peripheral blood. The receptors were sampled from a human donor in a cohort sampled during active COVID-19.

CDR3 sequence reads: CASSVVTGGNGYTF. For the CDR3, the DNA is TGTGCCAGCAGCGTAGTCACAGGGGGTAATGGCTACACCTTC. The chain has TRBV9 and TRBJ1-2; 8 bases are shared with TRBD1. The germline V gene has CDR1 SGDLS and CDR2 YYNGEE. V lost 0 bases and J lost 6; bases outside the gene matches: 4. The CDR3 runs to 14 residues.

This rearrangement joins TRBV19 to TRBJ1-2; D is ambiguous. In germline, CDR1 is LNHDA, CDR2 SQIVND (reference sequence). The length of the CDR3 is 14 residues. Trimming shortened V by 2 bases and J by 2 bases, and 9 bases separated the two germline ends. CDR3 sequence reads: CASSILGPNYGYTF. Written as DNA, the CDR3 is TGTGCCAGTAGTATACTGGGCCCCAACTATGGCTACACCTTC.

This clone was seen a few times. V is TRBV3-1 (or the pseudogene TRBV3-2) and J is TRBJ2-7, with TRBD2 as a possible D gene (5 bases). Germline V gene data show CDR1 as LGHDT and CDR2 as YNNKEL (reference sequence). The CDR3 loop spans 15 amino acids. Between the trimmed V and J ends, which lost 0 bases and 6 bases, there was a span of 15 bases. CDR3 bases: TGTGCCAGCAGCCAAGAACCCTCTCCTGAGGGCGAGCAGTACTTC. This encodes CASSQEPSPEGEQYF.

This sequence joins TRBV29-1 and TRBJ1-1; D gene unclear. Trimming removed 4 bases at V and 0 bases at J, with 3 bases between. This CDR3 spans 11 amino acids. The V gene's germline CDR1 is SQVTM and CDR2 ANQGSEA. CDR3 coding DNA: TGCAGCGTTGCAATGAACACTGAAGCTTTCTTT. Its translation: CSVAMNTEAFF. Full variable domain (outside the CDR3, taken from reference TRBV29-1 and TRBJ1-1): SAVISQKPSRDICQRGTSLTIQCQVDSQVTMMFWYRQQPGQSLTLIATANQGSEATYESGFVIDKFPISRPNLTFSTLTVSNMSPEDSSIYLCSVAMNTEAFFGQGTRLTVV.

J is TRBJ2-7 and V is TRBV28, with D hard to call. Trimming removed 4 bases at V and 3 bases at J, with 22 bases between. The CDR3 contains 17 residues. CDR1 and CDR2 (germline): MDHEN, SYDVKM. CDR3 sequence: CASSSSLGADLLYEQYF. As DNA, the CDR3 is TGTGCCAGCAGTTCGTCTTTGGGCGCCGATCTTCTCTACGAGCAGTACTTC. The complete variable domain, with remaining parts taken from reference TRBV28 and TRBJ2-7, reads DVKVTQSSRYLVKRTGEKVFLECVQDMDHENMFWYRQDPGLGLRLIYFSYDVKMKEKGDIPEGYSVSREKKERFSLILESASTNQTSMYLCASSSSLGADLLYEQYFGPGTRLTVT.

The CDR3 loop reads CATSDYERTGIYEQYF. The CDR3 DNA reads TGTGCCACCAGTGATTACGAGCGGACAGGGATCTACGAGCAGTACTTC. The chain combines TRBV24-1 with TRBJ2-7; 8 bases map to TRBD1. CDR1 is KGHDR, CDR2 SFDVKD, per germline. The CDR3 totals 16 residues. The ends lost 2 bases at V and 3 bases at J; junction bases unmatched: 8.

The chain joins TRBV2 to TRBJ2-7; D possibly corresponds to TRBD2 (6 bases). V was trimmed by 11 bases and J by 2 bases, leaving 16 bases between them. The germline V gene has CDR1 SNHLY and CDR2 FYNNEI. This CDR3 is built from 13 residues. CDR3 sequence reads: CAVDRETTYEQYF. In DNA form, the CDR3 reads TGTGCCGTTGACCGGGAGACGACCTACGAGCAGTACTTC.

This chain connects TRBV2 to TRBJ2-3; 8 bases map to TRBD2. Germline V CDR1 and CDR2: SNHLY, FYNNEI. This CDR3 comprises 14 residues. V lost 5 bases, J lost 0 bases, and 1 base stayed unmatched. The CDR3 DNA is TGTGCCAGCAGTCTAGCGGGTAGCACAGATACGCAGTATTTT. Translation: CASSLAGSTDTQYF.

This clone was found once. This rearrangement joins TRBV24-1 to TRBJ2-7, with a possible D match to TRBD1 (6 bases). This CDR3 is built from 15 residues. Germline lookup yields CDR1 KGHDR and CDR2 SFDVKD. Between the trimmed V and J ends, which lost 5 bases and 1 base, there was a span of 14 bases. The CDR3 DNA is TGTGCCACCAGTGCCACTACAACAGGGTCCTACGAGCAGTACTTC. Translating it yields CATSATTTGSYEQYF.

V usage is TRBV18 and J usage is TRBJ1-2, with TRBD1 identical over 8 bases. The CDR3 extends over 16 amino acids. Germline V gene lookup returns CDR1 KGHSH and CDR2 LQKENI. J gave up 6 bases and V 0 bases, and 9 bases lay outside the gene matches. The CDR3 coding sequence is TGTGCCAGCTCACCACCTAGCCAGGGGGCGTTTCATGGCTACACCTTC. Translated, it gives CASSPPSQGAFHGYTF.

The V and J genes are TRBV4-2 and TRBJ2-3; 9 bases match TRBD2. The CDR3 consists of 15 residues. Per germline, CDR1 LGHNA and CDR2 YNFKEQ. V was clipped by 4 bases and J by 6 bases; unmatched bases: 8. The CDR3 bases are TGTGCCAGCAGCCTCGAAAGGGCGGGAGGGGATACGCAGTATTTT. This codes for CASSLERAGGDTQYF.

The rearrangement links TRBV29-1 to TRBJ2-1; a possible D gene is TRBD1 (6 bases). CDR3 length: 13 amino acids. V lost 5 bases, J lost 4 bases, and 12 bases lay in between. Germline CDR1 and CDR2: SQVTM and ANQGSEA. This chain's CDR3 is CSVRGGPYNEQFF. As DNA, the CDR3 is TGCAGCGTTCGAGGGGGACCTTACAATGAGCAGTTCTTC.

CDR3 coding DNA: TGTGCCAGCAGTTTTGAAAGCAGGGTTACCACCGGGGAGCTGTTTTTT. Its translation: CASSFESRVTTGELFF. The rearrangement uses TRBV28 and TRBJ2-2; tentatively, D is TRBD1 (5 bases). V dropped 3 bases and J dropped 4 bases, with 15 bases sitting between them. The CDR3 is made up of 16 amino acids. CDR1 is MDHEN, CDR2 SYDVKM, per germline. Supplemented by reference TRBV28 and TRBJ2-2, the full variable domain reads DVKVTQSSRYLVKRTGEKVFLECVQDMDHENMFWYRQDPGLGLRLIYFSYDVKMKEKGDIPEGYSVSREKKERFSLILESASTNQTSMYLCASSFESRVTTGELFFGEGSRLTVL.

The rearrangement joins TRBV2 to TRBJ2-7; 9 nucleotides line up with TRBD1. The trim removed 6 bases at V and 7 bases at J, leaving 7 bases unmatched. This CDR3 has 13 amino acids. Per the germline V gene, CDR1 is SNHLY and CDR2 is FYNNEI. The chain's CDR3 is CASSPQGAREQYF. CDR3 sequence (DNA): TGTGCCAGCAGCCCACAGGGGGCGCGAGAGCAGTACTTC.

DNA for the CDR3: TGTGCCAGCAGTGACAGGGGAGGAAACACCATATATTTT. The encoded protein is CASSDRGGNTIYF. V is TRBV2 and J is TRBJ1-3, with a tentative D call TRBD1 (6 bases). The CDR3 spans 13 residues. V lost 3 bases and J 4 bases, leaving 7 bases between the germline ends. CDR1 is SNHLY, CDR2 FYNNEI, per germline.

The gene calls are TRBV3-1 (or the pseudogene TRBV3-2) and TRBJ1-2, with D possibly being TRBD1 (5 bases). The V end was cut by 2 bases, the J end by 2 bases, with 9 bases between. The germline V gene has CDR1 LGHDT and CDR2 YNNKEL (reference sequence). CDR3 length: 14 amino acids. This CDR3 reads CASSQLTANYGYTF. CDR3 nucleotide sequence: TGTGCCAGCAGCCAATTGACAGCGAACTATGGCTACACCTTC.

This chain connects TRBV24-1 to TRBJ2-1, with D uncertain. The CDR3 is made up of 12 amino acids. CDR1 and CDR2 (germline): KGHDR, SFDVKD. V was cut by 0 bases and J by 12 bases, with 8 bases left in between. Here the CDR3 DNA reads TGTGCCACCAGTGATTTGTCACTCCTGCAGTTCTTC. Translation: CATSDLSLLQFF.

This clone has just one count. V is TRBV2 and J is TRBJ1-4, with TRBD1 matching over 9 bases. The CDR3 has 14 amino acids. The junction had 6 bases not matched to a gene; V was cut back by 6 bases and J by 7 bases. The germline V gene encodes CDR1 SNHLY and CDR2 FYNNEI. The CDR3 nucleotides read TGTGCCAGCAGCCCCGACAGGGGGGGTGAAAAACTGTTTTTT. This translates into CASSPDRGGEKLFF.

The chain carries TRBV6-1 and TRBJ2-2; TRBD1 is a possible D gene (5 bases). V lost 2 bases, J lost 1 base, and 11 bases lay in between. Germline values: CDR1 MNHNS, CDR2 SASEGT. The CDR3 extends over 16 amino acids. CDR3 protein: CASSEQGRLNTGELFF. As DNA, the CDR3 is TGTGCCAGCAGTGAACAGGGCAGGTTGAACACCGGGGAGCTGTTTTTT.

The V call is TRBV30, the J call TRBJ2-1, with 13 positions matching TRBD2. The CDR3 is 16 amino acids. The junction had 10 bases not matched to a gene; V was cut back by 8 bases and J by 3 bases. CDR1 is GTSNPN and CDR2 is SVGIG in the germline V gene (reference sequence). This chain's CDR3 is CATTGLAGRFYNEQFF. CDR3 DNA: TGTGCCACAACGGGACTAGCGGGAAGATTCTACAATGAGCAGTTCTTC.

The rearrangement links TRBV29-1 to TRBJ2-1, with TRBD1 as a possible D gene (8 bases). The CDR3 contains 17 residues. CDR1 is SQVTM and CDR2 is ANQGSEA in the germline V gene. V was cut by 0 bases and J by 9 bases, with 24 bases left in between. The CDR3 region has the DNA TGCAGCGTTGAAGATCTAGAGGACAGGGAGCGGGATTCTGAGCAGTTCTTC. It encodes CSVEDLEDRERDSEQFF.

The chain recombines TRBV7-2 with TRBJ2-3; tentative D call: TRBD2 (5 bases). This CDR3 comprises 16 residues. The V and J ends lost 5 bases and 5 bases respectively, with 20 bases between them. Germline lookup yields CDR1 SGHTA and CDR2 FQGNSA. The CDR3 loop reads CASSQRGAGGRDTQYF. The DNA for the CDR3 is TGTGCCAGCAGCCAAAGAGGCGCGGGCGGTAGAGATACGCAGTATTTT. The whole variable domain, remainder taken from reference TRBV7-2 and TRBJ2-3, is GAGVSQSPSNKVTEKGKDVELRCDPISGHTALYWYRQSLGQGLEFLIYFQGNSAPDKSGLPSDRFSAERTGGSVSTLTIQRTQQEDSAVYLCASSQRGAGGRDTQYFGPGTRLTVL.

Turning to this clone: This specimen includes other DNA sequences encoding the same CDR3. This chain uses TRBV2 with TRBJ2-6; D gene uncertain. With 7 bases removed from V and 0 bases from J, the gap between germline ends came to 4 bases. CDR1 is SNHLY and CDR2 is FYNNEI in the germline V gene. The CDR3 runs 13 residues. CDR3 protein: CASTLSGANVLTF. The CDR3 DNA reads TGTGCCAGCACCCTCTCTGGGGCCAACGTCCTGACTTTC.

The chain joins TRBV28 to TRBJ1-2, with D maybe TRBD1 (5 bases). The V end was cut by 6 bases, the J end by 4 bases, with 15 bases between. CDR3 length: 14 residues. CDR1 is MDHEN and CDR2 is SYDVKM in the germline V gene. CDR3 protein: CASRPQGTLYGYTF. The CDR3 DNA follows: TGTGCCAGCAGACCCCAGGGAACCCTCTATGGCTACACCTTC.

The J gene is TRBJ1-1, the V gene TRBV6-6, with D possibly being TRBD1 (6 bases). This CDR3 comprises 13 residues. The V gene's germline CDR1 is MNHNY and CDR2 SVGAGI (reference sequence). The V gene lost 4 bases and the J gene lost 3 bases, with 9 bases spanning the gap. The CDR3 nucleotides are TGTGCCAGCAGTTTACAGGGAGACACTGAAGCTTTCTTT. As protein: CASSLQGDTEAFF.

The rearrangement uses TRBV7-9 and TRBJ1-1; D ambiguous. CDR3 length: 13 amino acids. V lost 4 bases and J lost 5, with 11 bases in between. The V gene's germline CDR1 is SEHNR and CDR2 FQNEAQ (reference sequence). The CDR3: CASSSAAGTEAFF. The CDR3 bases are TGTGCCAGCAGCTCAGCGGCGGGGACTGAAGCTTTCTTT.

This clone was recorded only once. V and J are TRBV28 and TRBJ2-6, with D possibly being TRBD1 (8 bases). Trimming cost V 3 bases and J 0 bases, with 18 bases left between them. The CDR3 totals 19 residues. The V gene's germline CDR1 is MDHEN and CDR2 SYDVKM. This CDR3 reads CASSFSNRGRGSGANVLTF. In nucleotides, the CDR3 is TGTGCCAGCAGTTTCTCGAACAGGGGGAGGGGCTCTGGGGCCAACGTCCTGACTTTC.